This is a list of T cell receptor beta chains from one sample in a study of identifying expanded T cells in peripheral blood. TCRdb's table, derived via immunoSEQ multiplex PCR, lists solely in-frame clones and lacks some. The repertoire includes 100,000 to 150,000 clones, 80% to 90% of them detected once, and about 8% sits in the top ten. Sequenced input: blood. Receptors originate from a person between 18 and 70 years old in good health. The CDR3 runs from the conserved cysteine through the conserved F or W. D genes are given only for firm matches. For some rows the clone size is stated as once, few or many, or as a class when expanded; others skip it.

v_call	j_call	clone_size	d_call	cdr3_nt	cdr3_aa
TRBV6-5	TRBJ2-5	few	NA	TGTGCCAGCAGAAAAGACAGTTTTCAGGAGACCCAGTACTTC	CASRKDSFQETQYF
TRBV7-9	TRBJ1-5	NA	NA	TGTGCCAGCAGCTCGACAGGAGGCAATCAGCCCCAGCATTTT	CASSSTGGNQPQHF
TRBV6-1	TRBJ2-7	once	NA	TGTGCCAGCAGGGACCGAAACTCCTACGAGCAGTACTTC	CASRDRNSYEQYF
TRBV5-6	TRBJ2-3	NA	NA	TGTGCCAGCAGCTCTGAGGGGGTTCAGTATTTT	CASSSEGVQYF
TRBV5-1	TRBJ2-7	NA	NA	TGCGCCAGCAGCTTGGAAAACTTCCCAGGCTACGAGCAGTACTTC	CASSLENFPGYEQYF
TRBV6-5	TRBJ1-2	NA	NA	TGTGCCAGCAGTTTGCAGGGGTACGGTGGCTACACCTTC	CASSLQGYGGYTF
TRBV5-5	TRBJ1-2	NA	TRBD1	TGTGCCAGCAGCTTGGGAGGGGGCGCTCTGGACTATGGCTACACCTTC	CASSLGGGALDYGYTF
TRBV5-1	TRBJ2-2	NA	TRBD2	TGCGCCAGCAGCTTGTTGCGGGGGGGCCGAGAGACCGGGGAGCTGTTTTTT	CASSLLRGGRETGELFF
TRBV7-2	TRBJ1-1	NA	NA	TGTGCCAGCAGCTTAGTCGCCAACACTGAAGCTTTCTTT	CASSLVANTEAFF
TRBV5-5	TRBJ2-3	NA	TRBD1	TGTGCCAGCAGCTTGGGACAGGGAGTCCCTGATACGCAGTATTTT	CASSLGQGVPDTQYF
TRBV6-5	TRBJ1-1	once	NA	TGTGCCAGCAGTTATGGTACTAACACTGAAGCTTTCTTT	CASSYGTNTEAFF
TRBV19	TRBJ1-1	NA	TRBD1	TGTGCCAGTAATCCGGGACAGGGGGACACTGAAGCTTTCTTT	CASNPGQGDTEAFF
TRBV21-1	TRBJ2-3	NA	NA	TGTGCCAGCAGCACCCGGAATAGCGGGTGGGATACGCAGTATTTT	CASSTRNSGWDTQYF
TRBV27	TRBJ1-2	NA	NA	TGTGCCACCTTGGGGGCCTTAACGAACTATGGCTACACCTTC	CATLGALTNYGYTF
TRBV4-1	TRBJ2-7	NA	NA	TGCGCCAGCAGCCAAGTAGTTGGGGAAGGGTACGAGCAGTACTTC	CASSQVVGEGYEQYF
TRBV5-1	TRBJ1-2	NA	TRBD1	TGCGCCAGCTTTGAGGGACAGGGGGCTCTATATGGCTACACCTTC	CASFEGQGALYGYTF